These 23 T cell receptor beta chains were sequenced from one sample in a study of cytomegalovirus exposure and HLA in healthy donors. The study ran its PCR with 60 Vbeta and 13 Jbeta primers. Using immunoSEQ multiplex PCR, the repertoire was profiled, and TCRdb retains in-frame clones only, with some absent. The sample has approximately 120,000 clones, and its top ten clones hold under 3.5%. The specimen was PBMCs. All receptors derive from a young man in good health and CMV-seronegative.

The chain employs TRBV6-5 and TRBJ1-2, with a weak D call TRBD1 (5 bases). V lost 5 bases and J 1 base, leaving 11 bases between the germline ends. CDR1 MNHEY and CDR2 SVGAGI come from the germline V gene. The CDR3 totals 14 residues. CDR3 amino acids: CASSGPGVNYGYTF. The CDR3 bases are TGTGCCAGCAGTGGGCCGGGGGTTAACTATGGCTACACCTTC.

The chain recombines TRBV29-1 with TRBJ2-7; D is possibly TRBD2 (5 bases). Trimming shortened V by 4 bases and J by 6 bases, and 13 bases separated the two germline ends. This CDR3 spans 12 amino acids. Per the germline V gene, CDR1 is SQVTM and CDR2 is ANQGSEA. The CDR3 nucleotides read TGCAGCGTTGTTCCCCCCCGGGGCGAGCAGTACTTC. Amino acid sequence: CSVVPPRGEQYF.

The chain uses TRBV11-2 and TRBJ2-7; D perhaps matches TRBD1 (5 bases). The CDR3 covers 15 residues. CDR1 SGHAT and CDR2 FQNNGV come from the germline V gene. Trimming pared 0 bases from V and 5 bases from J, leaving 14 bases between. CDR3 residues: CASSLDARELHEQYF. The CDR3 nucleotides read TGTGCCAGCAGCTTAGACGCCAGGGAATTGCACGAGCAGTACTTC.

J is TRBJ2-5 and V is TRBV29-1; 12 positions match TRBD2. The V segment lost 6 bases and the J segment 5 bases; nucleotides outside the gene matches: 13. The germline V gene encodes CDR1 SQVTM and CDR2 ANQGSEA. CDR3 length: 16 amino acids. CDR3 nucleotides: TGCAGCGTCGGAGGACTGACTAGCGGGAGCCGTGAGACCCAGTACTTC. This translates into CSVGGLTSGSRETQYF.

V and J are TRBV15 and TRBJ2-2, with 8 nucleotides matching TRBD2. The CDR3 has 16 residues. The trim removed 1 base at V and 1 base at J, leaving 2 bases unmatched. Looked up from germline, CDR1 is LNHNV and CDR2 is YYDKDF (reference sequence). The CDR3 is CATSRVAGLNTGELFF. In DNA, the CDR3 is TGTGCCACCAGCAGAGTAGCGGGGCTGAACACCGGGGAGCTGTTTTTT. The full variable domain, completed using reference TRBV15 and TRBJ2-2, is DAMVIQNPRYQVTQFGKPVTLSCSQTLNHNVMYWYQQKSSQAPKLLFHYYDKDFNNEADTPDNFQSRRPNTSFCFLDIRSPGLGDTAMYLCATSRVAGLNTGELFFGEGSRLTVL.

This chain links TRBV11-2 with TRBJ2-2, with unresolved D. The CDR3 totals 15 residues. Trimming took off 6 bases at V and 5 bases at J, with 16 bases between the two ends. Germline CDR1 SGHAT, CDR2 FQNNGV. CDR3 residues: CASRSLLRKTGELFF. The CDR3 region has the DNA TGTGCCAGCAGGTCTCTACTCAGGAAGACCGGGGAGCTGTTTTTT.

V usage is TRBV7-9 and J usage is TRBJ1-2; perhaps TRBD1 as D (5 bases). V lost 1 base and J lost 4, with 13 bases in between. The germline V gene encodes CDR1 SEHNR and CDR2 FQNEAQ (reference sequence). The CDR3 has 15 amino acids. The CDR3 coding sequence is TGTGCCAGCAGCTTAGGGATAGGGGCCCCCTATGGCTACACCTTC. This sequence encodes CASSLGIGAPYGYTF.

The genes are TRBV18 and TRBJ1-1; D is unclear. The CDR3 has 17 amino acids. Per the germline V gene, CDR1 is KGHSH and CDR2 is LQKENI. V dropped 1 base and J dropped 1 base, with 16 bases sitting between them. CDR3 protein: CASSPLAPFTRNTEAFF. CDR3 in DNA: TGTGCCAGCTCACCACTGGCCCCTTTTACCAGGAACACTGAAGCTTTCTTT.

V is TRBV4-3 and J is TRBJ2-2, with D perhaps matching TRBD2 (7 bases). The CDR3 contains 17 residues. Germline V CDR1 and CDR2: LGHNA, YSLEER. V was shortened by 0 bases and J by 1 base, with 12 bases between the two germline ends. The chain's CDR3 is CASSQETGGKNTGELFF. In DNA, the CDR3 is TGCGCCAGCAGCCAAGAAACGGGGGGCAAGAACACCGGGGAGCTGTTTTTT.

The V gene is TRBV7-9, the J gene TRBJ2-5; 8 bases are a match to TRBD1. Germline CDR1 reads SEHNR; CDR2 reads FQNEAQ (reference sequence). The V gene end was trimmed by 5 bases and the J gene end by 5 bases; junction bases not matched to a gene: 10. This CDR3 region has 15 residues. CDR3 sequence reads: CASSPYRGDDETQYF. The CDR3, as DNA: TGTGCCAGCAGCCCTTACAGGGGGGATGATGAGACCCAGTACTTC.

Points on this clone: Other DNA sequences of this sample code for an identical CDR3. The chain links TRBV28 to TRBJ1-5, with 9 bases lining up with TRBD1. Germline V gives CDR1 MDHEN, CDR2 SYDVKM. J gave up 6 bases and V 9 bases, and 9 bases lay outside the gene matches. The CDR3 covers 14 residues. The chain's CDR3 is CASHGGTGIQPQHF. The CDR3 nucleotides are TGTGCCAGTCACGGGGGGACAGGGATTCAGCCCCAGCATTTT.

The rearrangement uses TRBV7-9 and TRBJ2-2; D gene ambiguous. V was cut by 1 base and J by 5 bases, with 8 bases left in between. CDR1 SEHNR and CDR2 FQNEAQ come from the germline V gene (reference sequence). The CDR3 runs to 14 residues. CDR3 region: CASSLVSGTGELFF. CDR3 sequence (DNA): TGTGCCAGCAGCTTAGTATCCGGGACCGGGGAGCTGTTTTTT. Filled out from reference TRBV7-9 and TRBJ2-2, the complete variable domain reads DTGVSQNPRHKITKRGQNVTFRCDPISEHNRLYWYRQTLGQGPEFLTYFQNEAQLEKSRLLSDRFSAERPKGSFSTLEIQRTEQGDSAMYLCASSLVSGTGELFFGEGSRLTVL.

CDR3 DNA sequence: TGTGCCAGCAGTGAGGACAGGAGTCAGCCCCAGCATTTT. Its protein is CASSEDRSQPQHF. The chain couples TRBV2 to TRBJ1-5, with 7 bases matching TRBD1. The germline V gene has CDR1 SNHLY and CDR2 FYNNEI. Unmatched junction bases numbered 2, after V lost 3 bases and J lost 6 bases. The CDR3 is 13 amino acids.

V and J are TRBV5-6 and TRBJ2-3; 13 positions match TRBD2. This CDR3 has 16 residues. Trimming took 3 bases from V and 4 from J; bases not matched to a gene: 5. Germline CDR1 reads SGHDT; CDR2 reads YYEEEE. CDR3 sequence reads: CASSSRTSGSADTQYF. Written as DNA, the CDR3 is TGTGCCAGCAGCTCCCGGACTAGCGGGAGCGCAGATACGCAGTATTTT.

The chain employs TRBV5-4 and TRBJ2-1, with no clear D. The CDR3 covers 13 residues. Germline lookup yields CDR1 SGHNT and CDR2 YYREEE (reference sequence). With 0 bases removed from V and 6 bases from J, the gap between germline ends came to 7 bases. CDR3 bases: TGTGCCAGCAGCTTGGCCGGCGGCAATGAGCAGTTCTTC. It encodes CASSLAGGNEQFF.

The gene calls are TRBV6-5 and TRBJ2-5; D gene unclear. The CDR3 has 13 residues. Germline CDR1 reads MNHEY; CDR2 reads SVGAGI. Trimming stripped 8 bases from V and 2 bases from J, with 12 bases between. CDR3 residues: CASSSPQQETQYF. The CDR3, as DNA: TGTGCCAGCTCCTCTCCGCAGCAAGAGACCCAGTACTTC.

CDR3 nucleotide sequence: TGTGCCAGCAGAAAGTTGACAGCCCTACAGCCTGGGGCCAACGTCCTGACTTTC. This codes for CASRKLTALQPGANVLTF. V is TRBV19 and J is TRBJ2-6; D perhaps matches TRBD1 (5 bases). CDR3 size: 18 residues. V shed 9 bases and J shed 2 bases, with 23 bases lying between them. Germline CDR1 LNHDA, CDR2 SQIVND (reference sequence).

This rearrangement joins TRBV30 to TRBJ2-1, with 10 bases identical to TRBD2. The germline V gene encodes CDR1 GTSNPN and CDR2 SVGIG (reference sequence). The length of the CDR3 is 15 residues. After removal of 4 bases from V and 8 bases from J, the junction contained 11 bases not matched to a gene. This chain's CDR3 is CAWTASGSFGDEQFF. CDR3 nucleotide sequence: TGTGCCTGGACTGCTAGCGGGAGCTTCGGCGATGAGCAGTTCTTC. Full variable domain (missing parts from reference TRBV30 and TRBJ2-1): SQTIHQWPATLVQPVGSPLSLECTVEGTSNPNLYWYRQAAGRGLQLLFYSVGIGQISSEVPQNLSASRPQDRQFILSSKKLLLSDSGFYLCAWTASGSFGDEQFFGPGTRLTVL.

The DNA for the CDR3 is TGTGCCAGCAGCCGGTTGAGACAGGGTTACGACCCATACTACGAGCAGTACTTC. It codes for CASSRLRQGYDPYYEQYF. The chain joins TRBV14 to TRBJ2-7, with 7 bases matching TRBD1. CDR1 is SGHDN, CDR2 FVKESK, per germline. V shed 4 bases and J 3 bases; nucleotides not matched to a gene: 18. The CDR3 contains 18 residues.

The chain combines TRBV5-1 with TRBJ2-3; a weak D match, TRBD2 (6 bases). This CDR3 is 12 amino acids long. Germline V gives CDR1 SGHRS, CDR2 YFSETQ. V was cut by 2 bases and J by 9 bases, with 10 bases left in between. The CDR3 bases are TGCGCCAGCAGCTTTCGGAGGGACACGCAGTATTTT. The encoded protein is CASSFRRDTQYF.

The chain employs TRBV5-6 and TRBJ2-5; 10 bases are shared with TRBD1. J gave up 5 bases and V 0 bases, and 4 bases lay outside the gene matches. From germline, CDR1 is SGHDT and CDR2 YYEEEE. The CDR3 contains 15 residues. CDR3 in DNA: TGTGCCAGCAGCTTGGGACAGGGGGCCGTGGAGACCCAGTACTTC. The encoded protein is CASSLGQGAVETQYF.

This rearrangement joins TRBV6-1 to TRBJ1-1; 7 nucleotides match TRBD1. There are 14 residues in the CDR3. Germline assignment: CDR1 MNHNS and CDR2 SASEGT. V was clipped by 5 bases and J by 0 bases; unmatched bases: 3. The CDR3 loop is CASSMGQLNTEAFF. CDR3 in DNA: TGTGCCAGCAGTATGGGACAGTTGAACACTGAAGCTTTCTTT.

The chain couples TRBV28 to TRBJ1-3, with TRBD1 matching over 7 bases. The CDR3 is made up of 12 amino acids. The germline CDR1 and CDR2 sequences are MDHEN and SYDVKM. V shed 7 bases and J 4 bases; nucleotides not matched to a gene: 1. The CDR3 region is CASKQGGNTIYF. The CDR3 bases are TGTGCCAGCAAACAGGGGGGAAACACCATATATTTT. Filled out from reference TRBV28 and TRBJ1-3, the complete variable domain reads DVKVTQSSRYLVKRTGEKVFLECVQDMDHENMFWYRQDPGLGLRLIYFSYDVKMKEKGDIPEGYSVSREKKERFSLILESASTNQTSMYLCASKQGGNTIYFGEGSWLTVV.